This T cell receptor beta chain was observed in a study of blood T cell repertoires in COVID-19. Looking at the study overall: From the United States, Italy and Spain came samples of acute and convalescent COVID-19. PBMCs, B-cell-depleted T cells, or T cells were the source of the cDNA or gDNA that made up the material.

The CDR3 is 13 amino acids. Germline CDR1 and CDR2: SGHNT and YENEEA. V lost 9 bases to trimming and J lost 6 bases; unmatched junction nucleotides: 7. The authors' processing: Amplification with reference gene primers provided the estimates of nucleated cell counts. Assay used: immunoSEQ multiplex PCR; TCRdb lists only in-frame clones, some missing. Clone size and V and J calls were adopted from that table, with D and trimming inferred from the DNA. The table includes some 93,000 clones, 75% to 90% detected once. The TCR comes from a woman aged 80 or older with acute or convalescent COVID-19. The genes are TRBV11-3 and TRBJ2-2; 7 bases are a match to TRBD1. Material for sequencing was peripheral blood. CDR3 nucleotides: TGTGCCAGGGGGACAGCGGCTGCCGGGGAGCTGTTTTTT. Translating it yields CARGTAAAGELFF.